This entry is about one TCR beta chain. These data belong to a study of T cells after yellow fever vaccination. J lost 2 bases, V lost 6 bases, and 9 bases had no gene match. The CDR3 consists of 16 residues. MiXCR was run by TCRdb on the 5' RACE reads, yielding one entry per CDR3 protein. The sample consists of 450,000 to 650,000 distinct CDR3 sequences, 21% of them appearing once. This TCR came from a man between 18 and 29 years old who received the YFV17D yellow fever vaccine. The chain joins TRBV12-3 or TRBV12-4 to TRBJ1-3; 8 nucleotides match TRBD1. The starting material was PBMCs, obtained approximately 22 days after the first yellow fever vaccination. The CDR3 nucleotides read TGTGCCAGCAGGAGCTACACAGGGGGGCCTGGAAACACCATATATTTT. This gives the protein CASRSYTGGPGNTIYF.